These 25 T cell receptor beta chains came from one sample sequenced in a study of T cells in Graves' hyperthyroidism and ophthalmopathy (dated by TCRdb to the late 2010s). Libraries were constructed by multiplex PCR. Sequencing took place on an Illumina HiSeq 2000. TCR beta CDR3 regions were amplified from RNA transcripts. The TCR CDR3 was subjected to a first round of RT-PCR using the HTBI primer set and the Qiagen OneStep RT-PCR kit. TCRdb redid the processing of the public reads, applying fastp at Q25 and MiXCR, and retained in-frame beta chains. CDR3 protein duplicates are merged, each entry listing the most common genes and DNA. The sample profile shows 700,000 to 850,000 distinct CDR3 sequences; 30% to 40% of them were found once. Of the sample, roughly 30% is held by the ten largest clones. The sequencing sample was made of blood. The source is a woman between 35 and 50 years old with Graves' hyperthyroidism.

This clonotype was observed at least ten times. V is TRBV10-3 and J is TRBJ2-2; 8 bases are a match to TRBD1. The trim removed 2 bases at V and 7 bases at J, leaving 12 bases unmatched. The CDR3 runs to 17 residues. Germline values: CDR1 ENHRY, CDR2 SYGVKD. Written as DNA, the CDR3 is TGTGCCATCAGTGAGATGCTACAGGGGGGAGGATACGGGGAGCTGTTTTTT. This translates into CAISEMLQGGGYGELFF.

V and J are TRBV5-6 and TRBJ1-6; maybe TRBD1 (5 bases). The CDR3 spans 14 residues. The V end was cut by 4 bases, the J end by 12 bases, with 17 bases between. The germline gives CDR1 SGHDT, CDR2 YYEEEE. The CDR3 nucleotides read TGTGCCAGCAGCCCCCTGGGGGGGGATAAACCCCTCCACTTT. It codes for CASSPLGGDKPLHF.

This clonotype was detected ten times or more. The CDR3 nucleotides read TGTGCCAGCAGCTACGCACAGGGCTCTGAAGCTTTCTTT. It translates to CASSYAQGSEAFF. The chain uses TRBV7-9 and TRBJ1-1; weak D call: TRBD1 (6 bases). Trimming cost V 4 bases and J 6 bases, with 12 bases left between them. CDR1 SEHNR and CDR2 FQNEAQ come from the germline V gene (reference sequence). This CDR3 comprises 13 residues.

The J gene is TRBJ2-6, the V gene TRBV29-1; TRBD2 is a possible D gene (5 bases). V lost 6 bases and J 0 bases, leaving 9 bases between the germline ends. The CDR3 consists of 14 residues. Germline V gene data show CDR1 as SQVTM and CDR2 as ANQGSEA. CDR3 bases: TGCAGCGTGGCAGGACTCTCTGGGGCCAACGTCCTGACTTTC. Its protein is CSVAGLSGANVLTF.

Remarks on this clonotype: It may be a read error: a sequence one base away is much more abundant. The gene calls are TRBV29-1 and TRBJ2-2; D may be TRBD1 or TRBD2 (5 bases each). From germline, CDR1 is SQVTM and CDR2 ANQGSEA. CDR3 length: 14 residues. CDR3 bases: TGCAGCGTTGAAGGGTGGGGGAGCACCGGGGAGCTGTCTTTT. Protein: CSVEGWGSTGELSF.

At least ten counts were recorded for this clonotype. The genes are TRBV12-3 or TRBV12-4 and TRBJ1-6; D call uncertain. Trimming removed 2 bases at V and 6 bases at J, with 5 bases between. The CDR3 has 13 amino acids. For the CDR3, the DNA is TGTGCCAGCAGTTTAACAGCTAATTCACCCCTCCACTTT. It codes for CASSLTANSPLHF.

V is TRBV7-3 and J is TRBJ2-2; 11 bases are shared with TRBD2. V trimming: 5 bases; J trimming: 5 bases; junction bases outside the gene matches: 10. Germline CDR1 SGHTA, CDR2 FQGTGA. The CDR3 is made up of 17 amino acids. CDR3 sequence (DNA): TGTGCCAGCAGCCTCTTAGCGGGAGGGCTTCTGACCGGGGAGCTGTTTTTT. This codes for CASSLLAGGLLTGELFF.

This clonotype was detected only a few times. The chain combines TRBV29-1 with TRBJ2-7; D is uncertain. The CDR3 contains 10 residues. From germline, CDR1 is SQVTM and CDR2 ANQGSEA. V was clipped by 6 bases and J by 6 bases, with 9 bases between them. CDR3 in DNA: TGCAGCGTGATGGTAGTCGAGCAGTACTTC. Its translation: CSVMVVEQYF.

This chain joins TRBV5-1 and TRBJ1-5; 10 positions agree with TRBD1. The CDR3 consists of 17 residues. The germline V gene encodes CDR1 SGHRS and CDR2 YFSETQ. V shed 3 bases, J shed 5 bases, and the junction held 11 bases outside the gene matches. The CDR3 sequence: CASSWGPGTGDHQPQHF. CDR3 nucleotides: TGCGCCAGCAGCTGGGGGCCGGGGACAGGGGACCATCAGCCCCAGCATTTT.

Worth noting for this clonotype: This CDR3 is missing its conserved last phenylalanine or tryptophan, likely due to a read error. It is unclear where the CDR3 begins or ends on the DNA, so no DNA is shown, and the CDR3 is as TCRdb lists it. The chain recombines TRBV7-9 with TRBJ1-2; TRBD1, the table's D call, lacks a check against the DNA. A total of 9 residues make up the CDR3, ends included. Germline V CDR1 and CDR2: SEHNR, FQNEAQ (reference sequence). The CDR3 region is CASSHRDSL.

In this sample, this clonotype turned up many times. The chain employs TRBV20-1 and TRBJ1-6; 7 nucleotides agree with TRBD1. This CDR3 is built from 12 residues. Germline CDR1 is DFQATT and CDR2 is SNEGSKA (reference sequence). The ends lost 0 bases at V and 14 bases at J; junction bases unmatched: 4. CDR3 DNA: TGCAGTGCTAGAGATCAGGGGGTAACCCTCCACTTT. It translates to CSARDQGVTLHF.

In its sample, this clonotype was seen a few times. The gene calls are TRBV6-6 and TRBJ1-1; 9 positions match TRBD1. The CDR3 sequence is 14 residues long. Looked up from germline, CDR1 is MNHNY and CDR2 is SVGAGI (reference sequence). V dropped 6 bases and J dropped 6; count of bases not matched to a gene: 8. The CDR3 sequence: CASREGQGRSEAFF. CDR3 sequence (DNA): TGTGCCAGCAGGGAAGGACAGGGGAGATCTGAAGCTTTCTTT.

This clonotype was found a few times. The J gene is TRBJ1-1, the V gene TRBV19; 7 bases align to TRBD1. The CDR3 is 15 amino acids. CDR1 and CDR2 from the germline V gene are LNHDA and SQIVND (reference sequence). V was clipped by 5 bases and J by 5 bases; unmatched bases: 11. Written as DNA, the CDR3 is TGTGCCAGTAGTCTCTCCGGGACAGTGAGAACTGAAGCTTTCTTT. It specifies CASSLSGTVRTEAFF.

This clonotype was recorded many times. V is TRBV19 and J is TRBJ1-1, with a possible D match to TRBD1 (6 bases). In germline, CDR1 is LNHDA, CDR2 SQIVND (reference sequence). Trimming took 7 bases from V and 3 from J, leaving 15 bases between them. The CDR3 loop spans 14 amino acids. DNA of the CDR3: TGTGCCAGTAAAGATGGGGGGCACGACACTGAAGCTTTCTTT. It is translated as CASKDGGHDTEAFF.

This clonotype was seen ten or more times. The gene calls are TRBV14 and TRBJ2-7, with D perhaps TRBD2 (6 bases). CDR1 is SGHDN and CDR2 is FVKESK in the germline V gene. The CDR3 runs to 17 residues. V was clipped by 4 bases and J by 1 base, with 20 bases between them. In DNA form, the CDR3 reads TGTGCCAGCAGCCGAAACCAGGGACTCAGGCGTTCCTACGAGCAGTACTTC. It is translated as CASSRNQGLRRSYEQYF. Filled out from reference TRBV14 and TRBJ2-7, the complete variable domain reads EAGVTQFPSHSVIEKGQTVTLRCDPISGHDNLYWYRRVMGKEIKFLLHFVKESKQDESGMPNNRFLAERTGGTYSTLKVQPAELEDSGVYFCASSRNQGLRRSYEQYFGPGTRLTVT.

This clonotype appeared many times. V and J are TRBV6-1 and TRBJ2-7, with TRBD1 as a possible D gene (5 bases). The CDR3 has 13 amino acids. The V end lost 2 bases, the J end lost 6 bases, and 11 bases lay between the germline ends. The V gene's germline CDR1 is MNHNS and CDR2 SASEGT. This CDR3 is CASSEFRTTEQYF. The CDR3 DNA reads TGTGCCAGCAGTGAATTCAGGACAACCGAGCAGTACTTC.

This clonotype was seen a single time. The chain has TRBV30 and TRBJ2-2; TRBD2 might be the D (5 bases). The CDR3 contains 13 residues. The V end lost 0 bases, the J end lost 7 bases, and 9 bases lay between the germline ends. Germline CDR1 reads GTSNPN; CDR2 reads SVGIG (reference sequence). The CDR3 sequence is CAWSVTSHGELFF. The CDR3 DNA is TGTGCCTGGAGTGTCACTAGTCACGGGGAGCTGTTTTTT.

V gene TRBV10-3 combines with J gene TRBJ1-5; weak D call: TRBD1 (6 bases). CDR1 is ENHRY and CDR2 is SYGVKD in the germline V gene. Trimming pared 3 bases from V and 2 bases from J, leaving 8 bases between. This CDR3 spans 14 amino acids. CDR3 sequence reads: CAISDYRGNQPQHF. The CDR3 DNA is TGTGCCATCAGTGACTACAGGGGCAATCAGCCCCAGCATTTT.

The chain has TRBV14 and TRBJ2-7; TRBD2 matches 8 bases. The germline CDR1 and CDR2 sequences are SGHDN and FVKESK. The CDR3 is made up of 14 amino acids. After removal of 4 bases from V and 6 bases from J, the junction contained 8 bases not matched to a gene. The CDR3 DNA is TGTGCCAGCAGCCCGCCCCGCCGGGGGGGCGAGCAGTACTTC. Protein product: CASSPPRRGGEQYF.

Concerning this clonotype: A much larger clone sits a single nucleotide away, making a read error possible. The V and J genes are TRBV5-1 and TRBJ1-2; a weak D match, TRBD1 (6 bases). Trimming removed 7 bases from V and 8 bases from J, with 15 bases in between. Germline CDR1 reads SGHRS; CDR2 reads YFSETQ. This CDR3 is 12 amino acids long. The chain's CDR3 is CASGAGTKGYTF. CDR3 in DNA: TGCGCCAGCGGCGCCGGGACAAAAGGCTACACCTTC.

In the case of this clonotype: Being one base from a much bigger clone, this may be a read error. The chain employs TRBV20-1 and TRBJ2-7; D tentatively reads TRBD1 or TRBD2 (5 bases each). The closer fit of TRBJ2-1 to the DNA end suggests the J call may be wrong. The CDR3 is made up of 15 amino acids. Germline V gene data show CDR1 as DFQATT and CDR2 as SNEGSKA (reference sequence). This chain's CDR3 is CSARDMAGSSYEQFF. CDR3 DNA: TGCAGTGCTAGAGATATGGCAGGGAGCTCCTACGAGCAGTTCTTC.

The CDR3: CASSPKPGTSRYEQYF. CDR3 nucleotides: TGTGCCAGCAGCCCAAAACCCGGGACTAGCAGATACGAGCAGTACTTC. This chain joins TRBV11-2 and TRBJ2-7; 9 nucleotides match TRBD2. CDR3 length: 16 residues. Germline CDR1 is SGHAT and CDR2 is FQNNGV. Trimming took 5 bases from V and 4 from J; bases not matched to a gene: 12.

This clonotype was seen a handful of times. This chain joins TRBV19 and TRBJ2-5, with D hard to call. V shed 3 bases and J shed 2 bases, with 7 bases lying between them. The germline V gene has CDR1 LNHDA and CDR2 SQIVND (reference sequence). The CDR3 totals 13 residues. The chain's CDR3 is CASSITLQETQYF. CDR3 sequence (DNA): TGTGCCAGTAGTATTACCCTACAAGAGACCCAGTACTTC.

Ten or more counts support this clonotype. The chain links TRBV5-1 to TRBJ1-2; no definite D call. V gave up 5 bases and J gave up 5 bases, with 13 bases separating them. Germline CDR1 reads SGHRS; CDR2 reads YFSETQ. CDR3 length: 13 amino acids. The CDR3 coding sequence is TGCGCCAGCAGAGAGAGCGCCGATTATGGCTACACCTTC. Residues: CASRESADYGYTF. Variable domain in full (rest from reference TRBV5-1 and TRBJ1-2): KAGVTQTPRYLIKTRGQQVTLSCSPISGHRSVSWYQQTPGQGLQFLFEYFSETQRNKGNFPGRFSGRQFSNSRSEMNVSTLELGDSALYLCASRESADYGYTFGSGTRLTVV.

V is TRBV29-1 and J is TRBJ2-5; no clear D. This CDR3 has 14 amino acids. Trimming cost V 3 bases and J 8 bases, with 19 bases left between them. Germline V CDR1 and CDR2: SQVTM, ANQGSEA. CDR3 coding DNA: TGCAGCGTTGATAGCAGTTCGAGCCTCGAAACCCAGTACTTC. Translated: CSVDSSSSLETQYF.